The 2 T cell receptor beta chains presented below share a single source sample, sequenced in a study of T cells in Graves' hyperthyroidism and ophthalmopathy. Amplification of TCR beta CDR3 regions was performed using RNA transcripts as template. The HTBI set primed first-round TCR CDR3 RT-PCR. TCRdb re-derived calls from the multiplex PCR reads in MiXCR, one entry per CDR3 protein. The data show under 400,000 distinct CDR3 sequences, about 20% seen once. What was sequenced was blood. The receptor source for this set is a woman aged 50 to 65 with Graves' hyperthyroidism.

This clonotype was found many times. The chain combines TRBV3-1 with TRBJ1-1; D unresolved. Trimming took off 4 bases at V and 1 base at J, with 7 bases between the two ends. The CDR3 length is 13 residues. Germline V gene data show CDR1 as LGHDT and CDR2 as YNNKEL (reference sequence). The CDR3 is CASSPNQNTEAFF. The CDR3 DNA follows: TGTGCCAGCAGCCCAAATCAGAACACTGAAGCTTTCTTT.

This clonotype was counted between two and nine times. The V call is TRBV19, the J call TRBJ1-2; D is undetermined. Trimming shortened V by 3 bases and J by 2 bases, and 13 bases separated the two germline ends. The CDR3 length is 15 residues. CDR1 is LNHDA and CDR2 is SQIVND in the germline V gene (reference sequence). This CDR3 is CASSMGRNRNYGYTF. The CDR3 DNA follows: TGTGCCAGTAGTATGGGCCGGAATCGCAACTATGGCTACACCTTC.